The source of this T cell receptor beta chain is a study of blood T cells in healthy people across ages. The germline V gene encodes CDR1 SGHRS and CDR2 YFSETQ. The CDR3 covers 16 residues. The J segment lost 8 bases and the V segment lost 3 bases, leaving 11 bases of the junction unmatched. Study results and caveats: There was a strong correlation between TCR beta diversity and naive T cell percentage. Older age went with lower TCR beta diversity per million T cells, in a roughly linear way.

About this clonotype: What it binds is unknown.

PCR was performed a second time for 7 to 11 cycles using a sample-barcoded 5' primer and a J-beta primer mix. Tags on each cDNA molecule came from a template-switch adaptor with 12 random nucleotides. A single record per CDR3 protein comes from TCRdb applying MiXCR to the 5' RACE reads. This sample has about 1.7 million distinct CDR3 sequences; approximately 28% occur once, and the top ten carry approximately 7.7%. The sequence was obtained from a woman in her 30s in good health. The chain carries TRBV5-1 and TRBJ2-1, with TRBD1 matching over 10 bases. Sequenced: blood. In DNA form, the CDR3 reads TGCGCCAGCAGCTCCCCGGGACAGGGGAGGGTCGATGAGCAGTTCTTC. This gives the protein CASSSPGQGRVDEQFF.